The 21 T cell receptor beta chains below come from one sample, sequenced in a study of blood T cell repertoires in COVID-19. The method was immunoSEQ multiplex PCR; TCRdb's version includes in-frame clones alone and lacks a portion of them. The sample has roughly 250,000 clones; less than 85% are singletons. Sequenced material: peripheral blood. The origin of the receptors is a woman over 75 with active or convalescent COVID-19.

This chain links TRBV18 with TRBJ1-6; 7 bases line up with TRBD1. The CDR3 has 15 amino acids. Trimming at V came to 6 bases and at J to 0 bases, leaving 2 bases not matched to a gene. Germline V gene data show CDR1 as KGHSH and CDR2 as LQKENI. CDR3 sequence (DNA): TGTGCCAGCTCGTCAGGGGGCTCCTATAATTCACCCCTCCACTTT. Protein sequence: CASSSGGSYNSPLHF.

J is TRBJ1-1 and V is TRBV28; D is unresolved. Trimming left V 8 bases short and J 2 bases short, with 6 bases between. This CDR3 is 11 amino acids long. Germline CDR1 reads MDHEN; CDR2 reads SYDVKM. Here the CDR3 reads CASVLNTEAFF. The CDR3, as DNA: TGTGCCAGCGTTCTTAACACTGAAGCTTTCTTT.

The chain combines TRBV5-1 with TRBJ1-1; no definite D call. CDR3 size: 13 residues. V lost 0 bases, J lost 7 bases, and 10 bases lay in between. CDR1 is SGHRS and CDR2 is YFSETQ in the germline V gene. CDR3 residues: CASSLANGVEAFF. The CDR3 coding sequence is TGCGCCAGCAGCTTGGCCAACGGGGTTGAAGCTTTCTTT.

The chain joins TRBV28 to TRBJ1-3; 7 positions match TRBD1. The ends lost 8 bases at V and 0 bases at J; junction bases unmatched: 4. The length of the CDR3 is 14 residues. Germline CDR1 reads MDHEN; CDR2 reads SYDVKM. CDR3 DNA: TGTGCCAGCGGGGACAGCGTCTCTGGAAACACCATATATTTT. This translates into CASGDSVSGNTIYF.

The J gene is TRBJ2-1, the V gene TRBV19, with 9 bases that match TRBD1. CDR3 size: 14 residues. From germline, CDR1 is LNHDA and CDR2 SQIVND (reference sequence). With 9 bases clipped from V and 4 bases from J, the junction kept 7 bases outside the gene matches. CDR3 residues: CASLGTGLYNEQFF. The CDR3 bases are TGTGCCAGCTTGGGGACAGGGTTATACAATGAGCAGTTCTTC.

This clone was picked up one time. As DNA, the CDR3 is TGCGCCAGCAGCGTGACAGGGGGCAAAGCTTTCTTT. Amino acid sequence: CASSVTGGKAFF. The chain combines TRBV5-1 with TRBJ1-1, with 10 bases matching TRBD1. The V gene's germline CDR1 is SGHRS and CDR2 YFSETQ. The CDR3 loop spans 12 amino acids. V shed 4 bases, J shed 9 bases, and the junction held 3 bases outside the gene matches.

The chain uses TRBV19 and TRBJ1-5, with D possibly matching TRBD1 (6 bases). Trimming cost V 2 bases and J 5 bases, with 10 bases left between them. The CDR3 totals 14 residues. CDR1 LNHDA and CDR2 SQIVND come from the germline V gene (reference sequence). The CDR3 bases are TGTGCCAGTAGTATAACTGGGGGCGATCAGCCCCAGCATTTT. The encoded protein is CASSITGGDQPQHF.

This CDR3 is CASSPPPQGAETQYF. In DNA form, the CDR3 reads TGTGCCAGCTCACCCCCCCCACAGGGGGCAGAGACCCAGTACTTC. The rearrangement joins TRBV18 to TRBJ2-5, with 9 bases lining up with TRBD1. CDR1 and CDR2 (germline): KGHSH, LQKENI. V shed 3 bases and J 4 bases; nucleotides not matched to a gene: 6. This CDR3 region has 15 residues.

V is TRBV5-1 and J is TRBJ2-1, with D perhaps TRBD1 (5 bases). V shed 2 bases and J shed 3 bases, with 6 bases lying between them. Germline values: CDR1 SGHRS, CDR2 YFSETQ. The CDR3 runs to 13 residues. The CDR3 protein is CASSLGDYNEQFF. For the CDR3, the DNA is TGCGCCAGCAGCTTAGGGGACTACAATGAGCAGTTCTTC.

V usage is TRBV19 and J usage is TRBJ1-2; TRBD1 matches at 10 bases. The J segment lost 12 bases and the V segment lost 2 bases, leaving 9 bases of the junction unmatched. CDR3 length: 14 residues. Per germline, CDR1 LNHDA and CDR2 SQIVND (reference sequence). The CDR3 DNA reads TGTGCCAGTAGTATACTTGGGACAGGGGTGAATCACACCTTC. This sequence encodes CASSILGTGVNHTF.

The CDR3 protein is CASSLAGGGFYHEQYF. The CDR3 nucleotides read TGTGCCAGCAGCTTAGCGGGGGGGGGTTTCTACCACGAGCAGTACTTC. The rearrangement links TRBV11-2 to TRBJ2-7, with TRBD2 matching 8 bases. CDR1 is SGHAT and CDR2 is FQNNGV in the germline V gene. The CDR3 runs to 16 residues. V lost 1 base and J lost 5; bases outside the gene matches: 10.

The chain is built from TRBV21-1 and TRBJ2-7; the listed D gene, TRBD1, was not tested against the DNA. TRBV21-1 is a pseudogene. This CDR3 has 11 amino acids. The DNA for the CDR3 is TGTGCCAGCAGCATCACCTACGAGCAGTACTTC. Translating it yields CASSITYEQYF.

The V call is TRBV7-9, the J call TRBJ1-3, with TRBD1 matching 8 bases. V was pared by 5 bases and J by 0 bases, with 15 bases of the junction left unmatched. This CDR3 is built from 19 residues. Germline CDR1 is SEHNR and CDR2 is FQNEAQ (reference sequence). The CDR3, as DNA: TGTGCCAGCAGCATGCCCCGGGACAGGCACGTTCTCTCTGGAAACACCATATATTTT. Its protein is CASSMPRDRHVLSGNTIYF.

The chain has TRBV5-1 and TRBJ2-2; TRBD2 agrees at 8 bases. Germline CDR1 reads SGHRS; CDR2 reads YFSETQ. V shed 0 bases, J shed 4 bases, and the junction held 5 bases outside the gene matches. This CDR3 has 16 residues. CDR3 sequence: CASSLVAGGSTGELFF. CDR3 DNA: TGCGCCAGCAGCTTGGTTGCGGGAGGCAGCACCGGGGAGCTGTTTTTT.

This clone was seen a single time. The rearrangement joins TRBV19 to TRBJ2-6; 10 nucleotides match TRBD1. The V gene's germline CDR1 is LNHDA and CDR2 SQIVND (reference sequence). Trimming removed 7 bases from V and 1 base from J; junction bases left unmatched: 10. This CDR3 spans 18 amino acids. The CDR3 nucleotides are TGTGCCAGTACCCCGGGACAGGGGAGTAGGTCTGGGGCCAACGTCCTGACTTTC. This translates into CASTPGQGSRSGANVLTF. The full variable domain, completed using reference TRBV19 and TRBJ2-6, is DGGITQSPKYLFRKEGQNVTLSCEQNLNHDAMYWYRQDPGQGLRLIYYSQIVNDFQKGDIAEGYSVSREKKESFPLTVTSAQKNPTAFYLCASTPGQGSRSGANVLTFGAGSRLTVL.

The chain carries TRBV30 and TRBJ2-5; possible D gene TRBD2, 5 bases. Germline CDR1 is GTSNPN and CDR2 is SVGIG (reference sequence). Trimming took 3 bases from V and 2 from J, leaving 7 bases between them. This CDR3 is 12 amino acids long. This CDR3 is CAWRLEQETQYF. The CDR3 DNA follows: TGTGCCTGGAGACTAGAGCAAGAGACCCAGTACTTC.

The rearrangement uses TRBV2 and TRBJ1-1; no reliable D call. Trimming removed 7 bases from V and 1 base from J, with 13 bases in between. CDR1 and CDR2 (germline): SNHLY, FYNNEI. The CDR3 loop spans 14 amino acids. The CDR3 here is CASTPRRANTEAFF. The CDR3 DNA reads TGTGCCAGCACCCCACGGCGGGCGAACACTGAAGCTTTCTTT.

The chain combines TRBV15 with TRBJ1-5, with 9 bases matching TRBD1. CDR1 is LNHNV, CDR2 YYDKDF, per germline (reference sequence). Trimming at V came to 0 bases and at J to 9 bases, leaving 6 bases not matched to a gene. This CDR3 spans 15 amino acids. Here the CDR3 DNA reads TGTGCCACCAGCAGAGAATTGGGACAGGGTGGGCCCCAGCATTTT. It encodes CATSRELGQGGPQHF.

The genes are TRBV19 and TRBJ2-7; possible D gene TRBD2, 6 bases. CDR3 length: 15 amino acids. Germline V gene lookup returns CDR1 LNHDA and CDR2 SQIVND (reference sequence). Trimming removed 3 bases from V and 3 bases from J, with 15 bases in between. For the CDR3, the DNA is TGTGCCAGTAGTATCCTCCCGGGAGAGGACTACGAGCAGTACTTC. Its translation is CASSILPGEDYEQYF. The full variable domain, rest sourced from reference TRBV19 and TRBJ2-7, is DGGITQSPKYLFRKEGQNVTLSCEQNLNHDAMYWYRQDPGQGLRLIYYSQIVNDFQKGDIAEGYSVSREKKESFPLTVTSAQKNPTAFYLCASSILPGEDYEQYFGPGTRLTVT.

The chain couples TRBV6-1 to TRBJ1-3, with D perhaps TRBD1 (6 bases). CDR1 is MNHNS, CDR2 SASEGT, per germline. This CDR3 has 15 residues. Trimming removed 2 bases from V and 0 bases from J, with 8 bases in between. The CDR3 DNA follows: TGTGCCAGCAGTGAAACAGGGAGCTCTGGAAACACCATATATTTT. Its translation is CASSETGSSGNTIYF.

The V call is TRBV6-4, the J call TRBJ1-1; 7 nucleotides match TRBD1. Per the germline V gene, CDR1 is MRHNA and CDR2 is SNTAGT. V dropped 0 bases and J dropped 1; count of bases not matched to a gene: 2. This CDR3 comprises 15 residues. DNA for the CDR3: TGTGCCAGCAGTGACTCGGGACAGACGAACACTGAAGCTTTCTTT. It translates to CASSDSGQTNTEAFF.